This T cell receptor (beta chain) emerged from a study of blood T cells in healthy people across ages (dated by TCRdb to about 2015). Notes on the research overall: In model experiments, template switching captured about one uniquely barcoded TCR beta cDNA molecule for every two T cells. The study measured age-related changes in TCR beta repertoire diversity using deep sequencing normalized with unique cDNA molecular identifiers. To avoid experimental bias, donors of different ages were spread randomly across the sequencing lanes. For two donors (one aged 18 to 29 and one aged 80 or older), the study analyzed two additional independent replicas of 1 million unique cDNA reads from the same blood draw. The donors were divided into four age groups: young (average around 16 years), middle-aged (almost 40), aged (about 60) and long-lived (82). What the work shows at the level of the full study, not this receptor alone: Since profiling was done on bulk unsorted PBMCs, naive and antigen-experienced compartments could not be conclusively compared. There was a strong correlation between observed TCR beta diversity and the percentage of naive T cells measured by flow cytometry. Compared with the aged group, more naive CD4+ T cells, fewer expanded clones and increased TCR diversity were shown by the long-lived group, suggesting age selection. Observed TCR beta diversity per million T cells fell roughly linearly with age, and a significant reduction was already apparent by age roughly 40. Estimates of total diversity from one million sequenced T cells were regarded as lower bounds and underestimates. Because donor CMV infection status was unknown, age-related changes in expanded clonotypes were potentially confounded.

Libraries were prepared through 5' RACE. Sequencing used an Illumina HiSeq 2500. A second PCR of roughly 7 to 11 cycles was run with a J-beta primer mix and a sample-barcoded 5' primer. A template-switch 5' adaptor carrying 12 random nucleotides introduced a unique molecular identifier onto each TCR beta cDNA molecule. Each sample yielded at least 2.5 million CDR3-containing paired-end reads. First-strand cDNA synthesis was performed from all RNA using the Mint cDNA synthesis kit, with priming by a TRBC-specific oligonucleotide. Following uracil-DNA glycosylase treatment, all cDNA underwent a first 18-cycle PCR with the universal primers M1SS and BC2_uni_R. The study's processing was this. For normalization, 1 million high-quality reads, each with a distinct molecular identifier, were randomly selected from each sample. Instead of being binned into consensus sequences, reads with shared molecular identifiers were discarded. MiTCR, run with a Q25 quality threshold and the strictest error-elimination algorithm, handled CDR3 identification, clonotype clustering and error correction. A nonparametric unseen species model using Euler transformation provided a lower-bound estimate of total TCR beta diversity. The public sequencing data were trimmed at Q25 with fastp and processed into clonotypes with MiXCR by TCRdb, which kept only in-frame beta chains. Under each unique CDR3 protein, matching rows form one entry showing the most common genes and DNA. These V and J calls derive from TCRdb rather than the authors' analysis. The table for this sample lists hundreds of thousands of distinct CDR3 sequences; over 45% of them were counted only once. The ten biggest clones cover around a third of the sample.

On this clonotype itself: Its antigen is unknown. No much larger clonotype is one base removed from it; base qualities were not supplied.

Inclusive of the bounding cysteine and phenylalanine, the CDR3 is 17 residues long. Here the CDR3 DNA is all that survives: 51 bases in frame from base 1. CDR1 and CDR2, per the germline V gene, are ENHRY and SYGVKD. The germline V and J ends show losses of 4 bases and 0 bases respectively, and no gene match explains 10 bases of the junction. The donors were roughly 40 Caucasian individuals from Russia, aged 6 to 90 years, who were systemically healthy. Each donor gave about 9.7 milliliters of peripheral blood, drawn into EDTA-treated Vacutainer tubes. Ficoll-Paque density-gradient centrifugation was used to isolate PBMCs, with at least 6.5 million per sample. Total RNA, at least 5 micrograms per sample, was extracted from PBMCs with Trizol reagent. Naive CD45RAhigh/CD27high T cell percentages were measured by flow cytometry on a PBMC aliquot from every donor.

Material: blood. This clonotype was sampled from a woman in her sixties or seventies in good health. The chain is made from TRBV10-3 and TRBJ1-2, with 8 junctional bases fitting TRBD1. The sequence in DNA is TGTGCCATCAGTGGCTCCGGGACAGGAGGAACTAACTATGGCTACACCTTC. Translation gives CAISGSGTGGTNYGYTF.